The rows below give T cell receptor beta chains drawn from one sample of a study of T cell responses to AZD1222 COVID-19 vaccine. Assay: immunoSEQ multiplex PCR; the TCRdb copy retains only in-frame clones and omits some. Of more than 75,000 clones listed, 83% are singletons. The sequences come from peripheral blood, collected 28 days after the second AZD1222 dose. These receptor sequences come from an adult who received the AZD1222 COVID-19 vaccine. CDR3s include the opening cysteine and the closing phenylalanine or tryptophan. Each record gives: clone size, J gene, V gene, D gene, CDR3 protein, CDR3 DNA. The D gene is left open where the match is weak. The listing skips clone size in some rows; elsewhere it reads once, few, many or a size class.

clone size: -; J gene: TRBJ2-2; V gene: TRBV9; D gene: -; CDR3 protein: CASSVGAISSGELFF; CDR3 DNA: TGTGCCAGCAGCGTAGGGGCCATCAGTTCCGGGGAGCTGTTTTTT
clone size: few; J gene: TRBJ1-2; V gene: TRBV4-1; D gene: TRBD1; CDR3 protein: CASSHNRDRIRSGGYTF; CDR3 DNA: TGCGCCAGCAGCCACAACCGGGACAGAATTAGATCGGGAGGCTACACCTTC
clone size: -; J gene: TRBJ1-2; V gene: TRBV7-8; D gene: -; CDR3 protein: CASSLAQGGYGYTF; CDR3 DNA: TGTGCCAGCAGCTTAGCGCAGGGTGGCTATGGCTACACCTTC
clone size: few; J gene: TRBJ1-4; V gene: TRBV6-2/TRBV6-3; D gene: -; CDR3 protein: CASSYLVGAENEKLFF; CDR3 DNA: TGTGCCAGCAGTTACCTCGTGGGGGCCGAAAATGAAAAACTGTTTTTT
clone size: -; J gene: TRBJ2-4; V gene: TRBV19; D gene: TRBD2; CDR3 protein: CASSIGTGLAGGLDF; CDR3 DNA: TGTGCCAGTAGTATAGGGACGGGACTAGCGGGAGGCTTGGACTTC
clone size: -; J gene: TRBJ2-3; V gene: TRBV5-4; D gene: TRBD2; CDR3 protein: CASSPRTSGSADTQYF; CDR3 DNA: TGTGCCAGCAGCCCGAGGACTAGCGGGAGTGCTGATACGCAGTATTTT
clone size: -; J gene: TRBJ1-2; V gene: TRBV7-2; D gene: -; CDR3 protein: CASSLDSNYGYTF; CDR3 DNA: TGTGCCAGCAGCTTAGATTCTAACTATGGCTACACCTTC
clone size: -; J gene: TRBJ2-1; V gene: TRBV4-3; D gene: TRBD2; CDR3 protein: CASSPRLGTSSVNEQFF; CDR3 DNA: TGCGCCAGCAGCCCCCGCTTAGGGACTAGCTCGGTCAATGAGCAGTTCTTC
clone size: -; J gene: TRBJ2-3; V gene: TRBV7-7; D gene: -; CDR3 protein: CASSLVGNTDTQYF; CDR3 DNA: TGTGCCAGCAGCTTAGTAGGGAACACAGATACGCAGTATTTT
clone size: -; J gene: TRBJ1-1; V gene: TRBV3-1/TRBV3-2; D gene: -; CDR3 protein: CASSPTGIRTEAFF; CDR3 DNA: TGTGCCAGCAGCCCTACAGGGATCAGGACTGAAGCTTTCTTT
clone size: -; J gene: TRBJ1-4; V gene: TRBV28; D gene: -; CDR3 protein: CASSLSQGSGEKLFF; CDR3 DNA: TGTGCCAGCAGTTTGAGTCAGGGATCGGGTGAAAAACTGTTTTTT
clone size: -; J gene: TRBJ2-3; V gene: TRBV9; D gene: TRBD2; CDR3 protein: CASSPSGSTDTQYF; CDR3 DNA: TGTGCCAGCAGCCCTAGCGGTTCCACAGATACGCAGTATTTT
clone size: -; J gene: TRBJ1-5; V gene: TRBV12-3/TRBV12-4; D gene: TRBD1; CDR3 protein: CASSPGQGREHF; CDR3 DNA: TGTGCCAGCAGTCCAGGACAGGGTCGCGAGCATTTT
clone size: -; J gene: TRBJ1-3; V gene: TRBV9; D gene: -; CDR3 protein: CASSSKGTSWTGNTIYF; CDR3 DNA: TGTGCCAGCAGCTCCAAAGGTACAAGTTGGACTGGAAACACCATATATTTT
clone size: -; J gene: TRBJ2-1; V gene: TRBV7-2; D gene: TRBD2; CDR3 protein: CASSLGSLAGGMQFF; CDR3 DNA: TGTGCCAGCAGCTTAGGGTCTCTAGCGGGGGGGATGCAGTTCTTC
clone size: once; J gene: TRBJ1-1; V gene: TRBV14; D gene: -; CDR3 protein: CASSQAGTVAFF; CDR3 DNA: TGTGCCAGCAGCCAAGCGGGGACCGTTGCTTTCTTT
clone size: -; J gene: TRBJ1-1; V gene: TRBV3-1/TRBV3-2; D gene: -; CDR3 protein: CASSPFRGNTEAFF; CDR3 DNA: TGTGCCAGCAGCCCTTTTAGGGGGAACACTGAAGCTTTCTTT
clone size: -; J gene: TRBJ1-1; V gene: TRBV11-2; D gene: TRBD1; CDR3 protein: CASSIGTGGPMNTEAFF; CDR3 DNA: TGTGCCAGCAGCATAGGGACAGGGGGCCCGATGAACACTGAAGCTTTCTTT
clone size: once; J gene: TRBJ1-4; V gene: TRBV9; D gene: -; CDR3 protein: CASSVEGSTNEKLFF; CDR3 DNA: TGTGCCAGCAGCGTAGAGGGGTCAACTAATGAAAAACTGTTTTTT
clone size: -; J gene: TRBJ1-1; V gene: TRBV28; D gene: -; CDR3 protein: CASETPDSLNTEAFF; CDR3 DNA: TGTGCCAGCGAGACCCCCGACAGCTTGAACACTGAAGCTTTCTTT
clone size: once; J gene: TRBJ2-2; V gene: TRBV28; D gene: -; CDR3 protein: CASGHYSSGSMRSGELFF; CDR3 DNA: TGTGCCAGCGGCCACTATTCCTCAGGGAGTATGAGGTCCGGGGAGCTGTTTTTT
clone size: -; J gene: TRBJ1-1; V gene: TRBV28; D gene: -; CDR3 protein: CASSLYTEAFF; CDR3 DNA: TGTGCCAGCAGTTTATACACTGAAGCTTTCTTT
clone size: -; J gene: TRBJ2-5; V gene: TRBV29-1; D gene: -; CDR3 protein: CSVTNRVSETQYF; CDR3 DNA: TGCAGCGTTACTAACAGGGTGTCGGAGACCCAGTACTTC
clone size: -; J gene: TRBJ2-1; V gene: TRBV11-3; D gene: -; CDR3 protein: CASSPRVAEYNEQFF; CDR3 DNA: TGTGCCAGCAGCCCGCGGGTAGCTGAGTACAATGAGCAGTTCTTC